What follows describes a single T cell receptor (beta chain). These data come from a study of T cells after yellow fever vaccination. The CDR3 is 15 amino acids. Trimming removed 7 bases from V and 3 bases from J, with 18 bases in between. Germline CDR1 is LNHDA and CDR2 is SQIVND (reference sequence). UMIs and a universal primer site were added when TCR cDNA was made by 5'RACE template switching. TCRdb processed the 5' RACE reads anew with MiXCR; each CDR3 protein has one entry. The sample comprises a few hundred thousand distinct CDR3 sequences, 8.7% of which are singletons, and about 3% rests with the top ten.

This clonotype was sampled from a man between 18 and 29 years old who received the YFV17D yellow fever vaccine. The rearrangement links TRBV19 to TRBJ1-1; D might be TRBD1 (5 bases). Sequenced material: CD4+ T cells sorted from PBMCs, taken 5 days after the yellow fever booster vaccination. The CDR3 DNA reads TGTGCCAGTAAAGAGGGGACGCTTTGGGACACTGAAGCTTTCTTT. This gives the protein CASKEGTLWDTEAFF.